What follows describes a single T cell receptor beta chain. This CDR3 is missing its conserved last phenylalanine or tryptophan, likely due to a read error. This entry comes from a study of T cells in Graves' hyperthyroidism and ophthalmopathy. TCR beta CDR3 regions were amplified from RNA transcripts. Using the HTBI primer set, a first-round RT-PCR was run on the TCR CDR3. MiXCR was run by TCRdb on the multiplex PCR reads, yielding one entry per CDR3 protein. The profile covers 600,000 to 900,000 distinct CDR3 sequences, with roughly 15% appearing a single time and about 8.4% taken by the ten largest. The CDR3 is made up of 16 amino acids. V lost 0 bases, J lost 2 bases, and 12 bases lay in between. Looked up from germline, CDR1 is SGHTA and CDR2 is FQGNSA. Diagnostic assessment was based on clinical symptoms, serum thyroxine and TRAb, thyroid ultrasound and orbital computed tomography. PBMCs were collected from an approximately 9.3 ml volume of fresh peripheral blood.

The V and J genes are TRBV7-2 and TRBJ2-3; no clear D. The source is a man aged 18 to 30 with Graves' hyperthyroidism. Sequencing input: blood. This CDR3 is CASSLAGPKATDTQYL. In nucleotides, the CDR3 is TGTGCCAGCAGCTTAGCAGGCCCCAAAGCCACAGATACGCAGTATCTT.